The clone carrying this T cell receptor (beta chain) was observed a few times. With 3 bases clipped from V and 7 bases from J, the junction kept 3 bases outside the gene matches. This CDR3 has 15 residues. Germline CDR1 SGHDN, CDR2 FVKESK. This sample was taken from a study of T cells in Graves' hyperthyroidism and ophthalmopathy. Graves' hyperthyroidism was deemed stable absent ophthalmopathy progression within 18 months. TCR beta CDR3 region amplification was performed from RNA transcripts. During a first-round RT-PCR of the TCR CDR3, the HTBI primer set was used. TCRdb analysed the multiplex PCR reads with MiXCR anew, one entry per CDR3 protein. The sample holds some 600,000 distinct CDR3 sequences, 35% to 55% seen once.

Sequenced sample: peripheral blood or thyroid tissue (not recorded which). The TCR sequence derives from a woman younger than 35 with Graves' hyperthyroidism. V is TRBV14 and J is TRBJ1-6; 10 positions match TRBD1. The CDR3 reads CASSQGQGHNSPLHF. In DNA, the CDR3 is TGTGCCAGCAGCCAGGGACAGGGGCACAATTCACCCCTCCACTTT.